These T cell receptor beta chains were read from a single sample in a study of blood T cell repertoires in COVID-19. Method: immunoSEQ multiplex PCR; TCRdb's copy keeps in-frame clones and lacks some. The data show some 500,000 clones, about 89% seen once. The sequenced material came from peripheral blood. Receptors were obtained from a woman aged 50 to 65 with COVID-19, enrolled during active disease. Each CDR3 is given without its conserved first and last residue.

v_call cdr3_aa
TRBV12-5 ASGPDTSPSNQPQH
TRBV5-4 ASSLSSGGDNEQF
TRBV6-5 AIGTGVNEKLF
TRBV7-2 ASSLRAEGEQY
TRBV5-6 ASSLGQGADEQF
TRBV11-2 ASSSRQSSYEQY
TRBV7-9 ASSPGTGRGGYT
TRBV14 ASSQDLFKRGSNTEAF
TRBV6-1 ASSEAGVTGELF
TRBV24-1 ATSDSRGLAGREQF
TRBV2 ASRNTDPYGYT
TRBV9 ASSVAGAPYQPQH
TRBV6-5 ASKTGGADTQY
TRBV27 ASSLTSGGRDTQY
TRBV11-2 ASSLELAGNSPLH
TRBV11-1 ASSSRTETDEQF
TRBV7-8 ASSLGAVEGYT
TRBV6-2/TRBV6-3 ASSPLRTSGGALDEQF
TRBV5-1 ASSLWGGNYGYT
TRBV24-1 ATSDATDTQY
TRBV11-3 ASSLGQTDSPLH
TRBV5-6 ASSLFPLDRANTEAF
TRBV5-1 ASSLDRGRGTEAF
TRBV12-3/TRBV12-4 ASRDLRTDTQY
TRBV10-3 AISEGTGGNGYT
TRBV10-3 AISEIDRATEAF
TRBV6-5 ATRKGGNTEAF
TRBV9 ASSVAGALSYNEQF
TRBV29-1 SVVTGTSGNTIY
TRBV6-4 ASSARGGLAEAF
TRBV6-1 ASSEVGGSGEKLF
TRBV19 ASSINGGGGTYYGYT
TRBV7-9 ASSPGLAAAAKNIQY
TRBV6-6 ASSQGQGHQPQH
TRBV6-5 ASSYSRGQQF
TRBV27 ASSYVVTGELF
TRBV2 ASSHGDSGNTIY
TRBV7-2 ASSPGQGPDTQY
TRBV6-5 ASSSSLAGGPGEQY
TRBV6-5 ASSSTGGSGANVLT
TRBV28 ASSLWSSGNTIY
TRBV6-1 ASSESPGSGANVLT
TRBV27 ASSLGGLASADTQY
TRBV4-2 ASSQGGIRDTQY
TRBV7-9 ASSGRQGRDGYT
TRBV25-1 ASSEQGDWYGYT
TRBV2 ASKYTLGVDTQY
TRBV10-2 ASMKGDRGQDGYT
TRBV5-1 ASSSGTEYNEQF
TRBV5-4 ASSFGSGGGEQF
TRBV5-1 ASSLGGDGPLH
TRBV30 AWSGGVDTIY
TRBV6-2/TRBV6-3 ASSYGPINEQF
TRBV18 ASSPGPARLAAF
TRBV7-3 ASSPRQSGELF